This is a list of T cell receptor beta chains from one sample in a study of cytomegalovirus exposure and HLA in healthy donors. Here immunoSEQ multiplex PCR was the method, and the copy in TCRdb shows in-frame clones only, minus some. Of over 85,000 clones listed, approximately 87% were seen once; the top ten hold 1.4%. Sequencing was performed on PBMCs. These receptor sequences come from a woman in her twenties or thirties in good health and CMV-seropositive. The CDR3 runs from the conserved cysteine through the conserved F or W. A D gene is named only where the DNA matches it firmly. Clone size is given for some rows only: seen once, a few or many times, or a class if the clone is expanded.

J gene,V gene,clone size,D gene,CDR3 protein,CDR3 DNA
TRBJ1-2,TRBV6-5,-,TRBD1,CASSSRDSFNYGYTF,TGTGCCAGCAGTTCGCGGGACAGCTTTAACTATGGCTACACCTTC
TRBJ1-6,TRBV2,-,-,CASSEVLSGSPLHF,TGTGCCAGCAGTGAAGTCCTCTCAGGGTCACCCCTCCACTTT
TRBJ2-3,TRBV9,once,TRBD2,CASSTRLAGGPGDTQYF,TGTGCCAGCAGCACTCGACTAGCGGGAGGGCCCGGGGATACGCAGTATTTT
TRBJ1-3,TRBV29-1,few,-,CSAADFGSGNTIYF,TGCAGCGCCGCAGACTTTGGCTCTGGAAACACCATATATTTT
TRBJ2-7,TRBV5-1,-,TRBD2,CASSLGRSGSSHEQYF,TGCGCCAGCAGCTTGGGTAGAAGCGGGAGTTCCCACGAGCAGTACTTC
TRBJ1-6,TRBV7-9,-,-,CASSSPGRRGSPLHF,TGTGCCAGCAGCTCACCGGGACGCAGGGGCTCACCCCTCCACTTT
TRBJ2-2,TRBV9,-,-,CATEREETGELFF,TGTGCCACCGAGCGAGAAGAAACCGGGGAGCTGTTTTTT
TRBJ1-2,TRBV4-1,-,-,CASSQGSARGGPNYGYTF,TGCGCCAGCAGCCAAGGCTCGGCCAGAGGGGGACCGAACTATGGCTACACCTTC
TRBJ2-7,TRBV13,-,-,CASSNRDIYEQYF,TGTGCCAGCAGCAACCGGGACATCTACGAGCAGTACTTC
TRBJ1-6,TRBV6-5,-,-,CASSYSGGRLNSPLHF,TGTGCCAGCAGTTACTCCGGGGGGCGCCTAAATTCACCCCTCCACTTT
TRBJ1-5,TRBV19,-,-,CASGHRDQIYSNQPQHF,TGTGCCAGTGGGCACAGGGACCAAATCTATAGCAATCAGCCCCAGCATTTT
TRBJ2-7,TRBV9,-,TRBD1,CASSGSVGQGGSYEQYF,TGTGCCAGCAGCGGGTCGGTAGGACAGGGAGGCTCCTACGAGCAGTACTTC
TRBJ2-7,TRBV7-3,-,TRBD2,CASSSTSGGEQYF,TGTGCCAGCAGCTCGACTAGCGGGGGCGAGCAGTACTTC
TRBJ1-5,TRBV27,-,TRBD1,CASSPRTGLGNQPQHF,TGTGCCAGCAGTCCAAGGACAGGGTTGGGAAATCAGCCCCAGCATTTT
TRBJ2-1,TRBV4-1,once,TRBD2,CASSQVLGSGASYNEQFF,TGCGCCAGCAGCCAAGTGCTCGGCAGCGGGGCGTCCTACAATGAGCAGTTCTTC
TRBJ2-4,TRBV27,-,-,CASSFLGDTKNIQYF,TGTGCCAGCAGTTTTCTTGGGGACACCAAAAACATTCAGTACTTC
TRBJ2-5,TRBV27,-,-,CAHFQETQYF,TGTGCCCATTTTCAAGAGACCCAGTACTTC
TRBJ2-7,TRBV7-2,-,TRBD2,CASSPPGLAGGYEQYF,TGTGCCAGCAGCCCCCCGGGACTAGCGGGAGGTTACGAGCAGTACTTC
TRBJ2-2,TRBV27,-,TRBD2,CASRVSGTSGNTGELFF,TGTGCCAGCAGGGTTAGCGGGACTAGCGGGAACACCGGGGAGCTGTTTTTT
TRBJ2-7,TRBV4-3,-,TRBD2,CASSQDREGLVGQYF,TGCGCCAGCAGCCAAGATAGGGAGGGTCTAGTGGGGCAGTACTTC
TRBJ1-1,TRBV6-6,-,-,CAISPGGLNTEAFF,TGTGCCATCTCGCCGGGGGGACTGAACACTGAAGCTTTCTTT
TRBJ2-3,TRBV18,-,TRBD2,CASSPTGTKADTQYF,TGTGCCAGCTCACCAACCGGGACTAAGGCAGATACGCAGTATTTT
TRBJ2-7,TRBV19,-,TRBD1,CASSSWGQRGYEQYF,TGTGCCAGTAGTAGTTGGGGACAGCGAGGCTACGAGCAGTACTTC
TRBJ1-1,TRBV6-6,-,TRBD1,CASSYGTVNTEAFF,TGTGCCAGCAGTTACGGGACAGTCAACACTGAAGCTTTCTTT
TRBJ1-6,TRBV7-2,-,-,CASSLGALRKPNSPLHF,TGTGCCAGCAGCTTAGGGGCCTTACGAAAACCGAATTCACCCCTCCACTTT
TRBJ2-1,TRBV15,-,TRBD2,CATSTISGITYNEQFF,TGTGCCACCAGCACTATTAGCGGGATTACCTACAATGAGCAGTTCTTC
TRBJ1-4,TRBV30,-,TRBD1,CAWSGRGTGWEKLFF,TGTGCCTGGAGCGGTCGGGGGACAGGGTGGGAAAAACTGTTTTTT
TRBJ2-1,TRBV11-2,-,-,CASSLERQGGQYEQFF,TGTGCCAGCAGCTTAGAACGGCAGGGAGGCCAGTATGAGCAGTTCTTC
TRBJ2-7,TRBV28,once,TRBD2,CATTGDSSGNYEQYF,TGTGCCACCACCGGAGATTCTAGCGGGAACTACGAGCAGTACTTC